This T cell receptor (beta chain) was documented in a study of T cell responses to AZD1222 COVID-19 vaccine. The overall study: Second-dose schedules of about 4 or about 12 weeks were combined. General study points: Variant regions that are unmutated are reportedly the target of nearly half of spike-specific TCRs. Baseline serostatus was positive in only five to seven AZD1222 recipients. The donor group comprised mostly white British people and more females; the analysis possibly underestimated clonal diversity.

Repertoires were generated with immunoSEQ multiplex PCR, while TCRdb's copy carries only in-frame clones and drops some. This sample has roughly 140,000 clones; approximately 89% occur once, and the top ten carry around 5.5%. V dropped 1 base and J dropped 9 bases, with 17 bases sitting between them. This CDR3 is 15 amino acids long. In germline, CDR1 is SGHRS, CDR2 YFSETQ. A remark on this clone: Its antigen remains unknown.

This receptor was obtained from an adult in good health. The chain has TRBV5-1 and TRBJ2-1; D ambiguous. The specimen was peripheral blood, collected on day 0 of AZD1222 vaccination. The CDR3 is CASSLWRPAVGEQFF. The CDR3 nucleotides read TGCGCCAGCAGCTTGTGGCGTCCCGCGGTGGGTGAGCAGTTCTTC.